These 4 T cell receptor beta chains were sequenced from one sample in a study of T cell clusters in autoimmune cytopenias. TRB rearrangements were amplified by touch-down multiplex PCR with mixed TRB-A/B primers. TCRdb reprocessed the multiplex PCR reads, keeping one entry per CDR3 protein, no DNA. This sample's table has fewer than 7,500 distinct CDR3 sequences. TRB was amplified from roughly 270 ng of peripheral blood genomic DNA per sample. Separately, the same data were catalogued under a study of T cell repertoires in aging, cancer and after chemotherapy.

Material: peripheral blood. The receptors originated from a human donor in good health.

V is TRBV5-1 and J is TRBJ2-5. Germline lookup yields CDR1 SGHRS and CDR2 YFSETQ. The CDR3 length is 14 residues. This CDR3 is CASSLRRPQETQYF.

Considering frequency, this clonotype is medium-sized. The chain has TRBV29-1 and TRBJ2-5; as DNA is missing, the TRBD1 call by TCRdb cannot be tested. CDR1 SQVTM and CDR2 ANQGSEA come from the germline V gene. CDR3 length: 12 residues. The chain's CDR3 is CSVTGIEETQYF. Variable domain in full (rest from reference TRBV29-1 and TRBJ2-5): SAVISQKPSRDICQRGTSLTIQCQVDSQVTMMFWYRQQPGQSLTLIATANQGSEATYESGFVIDKFPISRPNLTFSTLTVSNMSPEDSSIYLCSVTGIEETQYFGPGTRLLVL.

The chain links TRBV5-5 to TRBJ1-4; absent DNA, TCRdb's TRBD1 call cannot be checked. The CDR3 extends over 17 amino acids. The germline gives CDR1 SGHKS, CDR2 YYEKEE (reference sequence). The CDR3 is CASSLWEYRGRVEKLFF.

The chain recombines TRBV19 with TRBJ2-5; with no DNA, the TCRdb D assignment of TRBD1 cannot be verified. Per germline, CDR1 LNHDA and CDR2 SQIVND (reference sequence). There are 15 residues in the CDR3. CDR3 sequence: CASSHGQGLQETQYF.